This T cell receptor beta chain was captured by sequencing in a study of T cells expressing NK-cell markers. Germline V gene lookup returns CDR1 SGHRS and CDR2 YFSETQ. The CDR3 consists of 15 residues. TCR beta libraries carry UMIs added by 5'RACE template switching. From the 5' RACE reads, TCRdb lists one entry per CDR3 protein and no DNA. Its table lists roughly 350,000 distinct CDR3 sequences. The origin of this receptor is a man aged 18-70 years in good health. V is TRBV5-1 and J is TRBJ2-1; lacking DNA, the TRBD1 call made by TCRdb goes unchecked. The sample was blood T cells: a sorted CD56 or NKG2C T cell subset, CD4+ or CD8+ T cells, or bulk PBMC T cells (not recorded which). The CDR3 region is CASSLGDAAYNEQFF.